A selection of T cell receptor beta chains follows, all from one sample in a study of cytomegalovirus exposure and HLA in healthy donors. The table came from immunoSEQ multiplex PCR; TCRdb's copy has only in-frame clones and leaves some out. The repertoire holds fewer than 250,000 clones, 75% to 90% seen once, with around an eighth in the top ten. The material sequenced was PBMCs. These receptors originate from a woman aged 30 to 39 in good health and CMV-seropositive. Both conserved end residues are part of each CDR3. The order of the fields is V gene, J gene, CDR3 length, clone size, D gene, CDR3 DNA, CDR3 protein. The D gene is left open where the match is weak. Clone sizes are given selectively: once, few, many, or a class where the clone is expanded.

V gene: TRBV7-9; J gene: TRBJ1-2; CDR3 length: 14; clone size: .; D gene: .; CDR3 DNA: TGTGCCAGCAGCTTAGGGGACACGGTTTATGGCTACACCTTC; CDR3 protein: CASSLGDTVYGYTF
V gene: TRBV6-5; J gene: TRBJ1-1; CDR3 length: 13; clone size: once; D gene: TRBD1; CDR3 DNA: TGTGCCAGCAGCCGGGACAGCAACACTGAAGCTTTCTTT; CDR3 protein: CASSRDSNTEAFF
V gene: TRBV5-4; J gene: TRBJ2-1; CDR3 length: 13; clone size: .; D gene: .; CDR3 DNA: TGTGCCAGCAGCATAGGGGACCTCAATGAGCAGTTCTTC; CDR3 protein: CASSIGDLNEQFF
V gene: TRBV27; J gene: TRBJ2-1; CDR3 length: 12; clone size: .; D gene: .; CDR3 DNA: TGTGCCAGCAGTTTGGTATCCGGTGAGCAGTTCTTC; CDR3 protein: CASSLVSGEQFF
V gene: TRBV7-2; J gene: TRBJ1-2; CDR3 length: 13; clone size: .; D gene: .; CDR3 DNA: TGTGCCAGCAGCTTAACTAAGGAATCTGGCTACACCTTC; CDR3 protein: CASSLTKESGYTF
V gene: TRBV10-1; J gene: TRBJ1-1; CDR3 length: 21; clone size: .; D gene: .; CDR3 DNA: TGCGCCAGCAGTGAGGGCCCCCCGGCAGCGCTCCGGCTACGGGGGTTTGCTGAAGCTTTCTTT; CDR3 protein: CASSEGPPAALRLRGFAEAFF
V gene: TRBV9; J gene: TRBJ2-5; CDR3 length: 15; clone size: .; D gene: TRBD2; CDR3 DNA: TGTGCCAGCAGCGTCGGACTAGTATCCCAAGAGACCCAGTACTTC; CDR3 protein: CASSVGLVSQETQYF
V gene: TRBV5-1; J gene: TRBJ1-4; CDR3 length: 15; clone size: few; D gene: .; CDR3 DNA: TGCGCCAGCAGCTTGCAGGGGCAGACTAATGAAAAACTGTTTTTT; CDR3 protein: CASSLQGQTNEKLFF
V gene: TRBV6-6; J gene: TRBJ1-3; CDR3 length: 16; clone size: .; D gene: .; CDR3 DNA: TGTGCCAGCACCCTTACCGTTACTAGCTCTGGAAACACCATATATTTT; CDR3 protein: CASTLTVTSSGNTIYF
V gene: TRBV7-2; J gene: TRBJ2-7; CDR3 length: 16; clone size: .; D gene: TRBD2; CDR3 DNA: TGTGCCAGCAGCTTAGCCGGGACTAATGCCCCCTACGAGCAGTACTTC; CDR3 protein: CASSLAGTNAPYEQYF
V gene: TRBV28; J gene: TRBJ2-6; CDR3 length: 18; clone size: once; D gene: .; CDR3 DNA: TGTGCCAGCAGTTTTCGGGGCGCTCGCGGGTCTGGGGCCAACGTCCTGACTTTC; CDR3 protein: CASSFRGARGSGANVLTF
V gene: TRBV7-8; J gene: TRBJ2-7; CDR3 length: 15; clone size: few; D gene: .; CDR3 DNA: TGTGCCAGCAGCTTAGCGGGCCAGATCTCCTACGAGCAGTACTTC; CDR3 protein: CASSLAGQISYEQYF
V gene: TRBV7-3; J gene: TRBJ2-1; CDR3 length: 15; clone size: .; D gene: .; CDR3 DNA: TGTGCCAGCAGCGCCTACTATGTCTCCTACAATGAGCAGTTCTTC; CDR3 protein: CASSAYYVSYNEQFF
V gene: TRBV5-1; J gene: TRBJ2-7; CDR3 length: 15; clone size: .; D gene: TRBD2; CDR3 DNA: TGCGCCAGCAGCTCCGGACTAGCGGAGGCCGACGAGCAGTACTTC; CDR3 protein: CASSSGLAEADEQYF
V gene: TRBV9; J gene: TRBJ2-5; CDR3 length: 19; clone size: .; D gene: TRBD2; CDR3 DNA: TGTGCCAGCAGCCAGAAAATAACTAGCGGAGTACGCCCAAAAGAGACCCAGTACTTC; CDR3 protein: CASSQKITSGVRPKETQYF
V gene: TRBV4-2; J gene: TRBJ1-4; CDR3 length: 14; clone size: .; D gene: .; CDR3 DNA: TGTGCCAGCAGCGGGCGAAAGGTAGGAGAAGAACTGTTTTTT; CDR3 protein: CASSGRKVGEELFF
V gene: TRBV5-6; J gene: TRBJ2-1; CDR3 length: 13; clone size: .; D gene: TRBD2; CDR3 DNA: TGTGCCAGCAGCTCTATGGGGGAGGGCATGGGGTTCTTC; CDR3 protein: CASSSMGEGMGFF
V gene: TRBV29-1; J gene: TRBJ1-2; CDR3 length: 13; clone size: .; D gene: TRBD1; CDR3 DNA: TGCAGCGTTGGTCCGGACAGGGACTCTCCCTACACCTTC; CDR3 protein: CSVGPDRDSPYTF
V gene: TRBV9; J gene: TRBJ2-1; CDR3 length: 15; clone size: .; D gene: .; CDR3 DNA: TGTGCCAGCAGCGTAGTTGAGGGTAGAAACAATGAGCAGTTCTTC; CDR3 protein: CASSVVEGRNNEQFF